This T cell receptor (beta chain) was identified during a study of blood T cell repertoires in COVID-19. The wider study: Some COVID-19 samples were acute and others convalescent; all came from the United States, Italy and Spain. T cells, B-cell-depleted T cells, or PBMCs provided the cDNA or gDNA that served as material.

Per the original data handling: The assay estimated nucleated cells by amplifying reference gene primers. The repertoire was sequenced with immunoSEQ multiplex PCR; TCRdb's copy has only in-frame clones and lacks some. V, J and clone size reflect that table, while D and trimming were determined from the DNA. The sample records 250,000 to 350,000 clones, roughly 90% being singletons. The CDR3 has 15 residues. V shed 2 bases and J shed 0 bases, with 7 bases lying between them. Per germline, CDR1 LNHNV and CDR2 YYDKDF (reference sequence). Specimen: peripheral blood. V and J are TRBV15 and TRBJ1-4; unclear D gene. This TCR derives from a woman aged 60-75 years with acute or convalescent COVID-19. The CDR3 region is CATSRQVPTNEKLFF. The DNA of the CDR3 is TGTGCCACCAGCAGACAGGTACCAACTAATGAAAAACTGTTTTTT.